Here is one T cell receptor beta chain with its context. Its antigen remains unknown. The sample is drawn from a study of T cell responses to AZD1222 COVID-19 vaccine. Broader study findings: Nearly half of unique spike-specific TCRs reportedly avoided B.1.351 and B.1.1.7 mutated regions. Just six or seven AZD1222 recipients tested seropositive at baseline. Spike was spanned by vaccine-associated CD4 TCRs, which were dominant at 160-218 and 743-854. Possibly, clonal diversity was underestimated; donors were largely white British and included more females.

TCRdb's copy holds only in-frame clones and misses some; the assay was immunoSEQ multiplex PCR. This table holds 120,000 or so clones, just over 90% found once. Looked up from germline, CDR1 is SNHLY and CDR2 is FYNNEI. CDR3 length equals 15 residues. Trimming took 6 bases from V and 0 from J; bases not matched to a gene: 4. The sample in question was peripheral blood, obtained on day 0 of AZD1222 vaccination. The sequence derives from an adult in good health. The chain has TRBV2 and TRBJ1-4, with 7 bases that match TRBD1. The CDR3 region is CASRPQGATNEKLFF. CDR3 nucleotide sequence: TGTGCCAGCAGGCCGCAGGGGGCAACTAATGAAAAACTGTTTTTT.